This T cell receptor (beta chain) comes out of a study of blood T cell repertoires in COVID-19. About the study: Acute and convalescent COVID-19 specimens originated in the United States, Italy and Spain.

The repertoire was sequenced with immunoSEQ multiplex PCR; TCRdb's copy has only in-frame clones and lacks some. The data contain under 100,000 clones, approximately 92% of them seen just once; the ten biggest clones take up about 6.3%. The CDR3 spans 15 residues. Germline V gene sequence: CDR1 DFQATT, CDR2 SNEGSKA (reference sequence). The V segment lost 3 bases and the J segment 7 bases; nucleotides outside the gene matches: 8. Sequencing used peripheral blood. V gene TRBV20-1 combines with J gene TRBJ2-2, with 10 bases fitting TRBD2. This receptor was obtained from a woman aged 60 to 75 with active COVID-19. The CDR3 region has the DNA TGCAGTGCTAGTATCGGATTAGCGGGGGGCGGGGAGCTGTTTTTT. The encoded protein is CSASIGLAGGGELFF.